This is a list of T cell receptor beta chains from one sample in a study of cytomegalovirus exposure and HLA in healthy donors. The table came from immunoSEQ multiplex PCR; TCRdb's copy has only in-frame clones and leaves some out. Of about 160,000 clones in the sample, around 90% were seen once. Material for sequencing was PBMCs. These receptors were taken from a woman younger than 30 in good health and CMV-seropositive. Both conserved end residues are part of each CDR3. D genes are given only for firm matches. Clone size is not always given. Where it is, it says once, few, many or a class for expanded clones.

V	J	D	size	CDR3	DNA
TRBV28	TRBJ2-6	-	-	CASSFIAAGANVLTF	TGTGCCAGCAGTTTTATAGCGGCCGGGGCCAACGTCCTGACTTTC
TRBV7-9	TRBJ2-7	-	few	CASSLGGTPDF	TGTGCCAGCAGCTTAGGAGGGACTCCGGATTTC
TRBV28	TRBJ1-6	-	few	CASSPDSNSPLHF	TGTGCCAGCAGCCCCGACAGCAATTCACCCCTCCACTTT
TRBV15	TRBJ2-7	TRBD1	-	CATSRDGGQSSYEQYF	TGTGCCACCAGCAGAGATGGGGGACAGAGCTCCTACGAGCAGTACTTC
TRBV29-1	TRBJ1-5	-	-	CSVSTAEGPQHF	TGCAGCGTTAGCACAGCCGAAGGGCCCCAGCATTTT
TRBV11-2	TRBJ2-2	-	-	CASSSTRGYTGELFF	TGTGCCAGCAGCTCTACTAGGGGGTACACCGGGGAGCTGTTTTTT
TRBV28	TRBJ2-1	-	-	CASSLTGVAGEQFF	TGTGCCAGCAGTTTAACGGGAGTAGCAGGTGAGCAGTTCTTC
TRBV27	TRBJ2-5	TRBD1	-	CASWDRGGETQYF	TGTGCCAGCTGGGACAGGGGAGGGGAGACCCAGTACTTC
TRBV6-1	TRBJ1-5	TRBD1	-	CASSGRQGWSNQPQHF	TGTGCCAGCAGTGGCCGACAGGGGTGGAGCAATCAGCCCCAGCATTTT
TRBV5-1	TRBJ2-7	-	-	CASSGGDSPYEQYF	TGCGCCAGCAGCGGCGGGGACAGCCCCTACGAGCAGTACTTC
TRBV4-2	TRBJ1-5	-	once	CASSQDQARNQPQHF	TGTGCCAGCAGCCAAGATCAAGCGCGCAATCAGCCCCAGCATTTT
TRBV10-1	TRBJ2-1	TRBD2	-	CASSAGGTYNEQFF	TGCGCCAGCAGTGCGGGGGGTACCTACAATGAGCAGTTCTTC
TRBV4-2	TRBJ1-2	-	-	CASSQEYRDYGYTF	TGTGCCAGCAGCCAAGAGTACAGGGACTATGGCTACACCTTC
TRBV18	TRBJ1-2	-	once	CASSPGRDYGYTF	TGTGCCAGCTCACCGGGGAGGGACTATGGCTACACCTTC
TRBV28	TRBJ2-3	TRBD1	-	CASSLTGDGDTQYF	TGTGCCAGCAGTTTGACAGGGGACGGAGATACGCAGTATTTT
TRBV27	TRBJ1-5	-	-	CASSRTGSNQPQHF	TGTGCCAGCAGTAGGACGGGGAGCAATCAGCCCCAGCATTTT
TRBV4-1	TRBJ1-1	-	-	CASSQHRGGFTEAFF	TGCGCCAGCAGCCAACATCGGGGAGGGTTTACTGAAGCTTTCTTT
TRBV28	TRBJ1-5	TRBD1	-	CASRSGGAGQPQHF	TGTGCCAGCAGATCAGGGGGCGCGGGTCAGCCCCAGCATTTT
TRBV5-4	TRBJ1-3	TRBD1	-	CAGQPGQGYTIYF	TGTGCCGGACAACCGGGACAGGGTTACACCATATATTTT
TRBV5-1	TRBJ2-1	TRBD2	-	CASKVAGSSYNEQFF	TGCGCCAGCAAGGTAGCGGGAAGCTCCTACAATGAGCAGTTCTTC
TRBV28	TRBJ1-2	TRBD1	-	CASSLSGTGSGYTF	TGTGCCAGCAGTTTATCCGGGACAGGGAGCGGCTACACCTTC
TRBV2	TRBJ2-3	TRBD1	-	CARRTGPESDTQYF	TGTGCCAGGCGGACAGGGCCCGAATCAGATACGCAGTATTTT
TRBV6-1	TRBJ2-7	TRBD1	-	CASRDNPDRDEQYF	TGTGCCAGCAGGGATAATCCAGACAGGGACGAGCAGTACTTC
TRBV13	TRBJ1-5	TRBD1	-	CASSFRQGTLQPQHF	TGTGCCAGCAGCTTCAGACAGGGGACTTTACAGCCCCAGCATTTT
TRBV28	TRBJ1-5	TRBD1	-	CASSFGTGGNQPQHF	TGTGCCAGCAGTTTTGGGACAGGGGGCAATCAGCCCCAGCATTTT
TRBV9	TRBJ2-5	-	-	CASSVSLQRETQYF	TGTGCCAGCAGCGTAAGTCTTCAGCGAGAGACCCAGTACTTC
TRBV4-2	TRBJ2-6	-	many	CASSQLGEASSGANVLTF	TGTGCCAGCAGCCAACTAGGGGAGGCGAGCTCTGGGGCCAACGTCCTGACTTTC
TRBV6-6	TRBJ1-3	-	-	CASSKPLSGSGNTIYF	TGTGCCAGCAGTAAGCCACTCTCAGGGTCGGGAAACACCATATATTTT
TRBV27	TRBJ1-2	-	once	CASSLGKDYGYTF	TGTGCCAGCTCCCTCGGGAAAGACTATGGCTACACCTTC
TRBV9	TRBJ2-2	-	-	CASSPRGLRERRVGELFF	TGTGCCAGCAGCCCCCGTGGATTGAGGGAGAGGCGGGTCGGGGAGCTGTTTTTT
TRBV7-6	TRBJ2-7	TRBD2	-	CASSSLSGGRNEQYF	TGTGCCAGCAGCTCCCTTAGCGGGGGGCGGAACGAGCAGTACTTC
TRBV7-3	TRBJ2-1	-	-	CASSQAGVNEQFF	TGTGCCAGCAGCCAGGCAGGGGTGAATGAGCAGTTCTTC
TRBV28	TRBJ1-5	-	-	CASSLQGFSNQPQHF	TGTGCCAGCAGTCTCCAGGGATTTAGCAATCAGCCCCAGCATTTT
TRBV7-2	TRBJ1-2	TRBD1	-	CASSRPGQGYGYTF	TGTGCCAGCAGCCGCCCCGGACAGGGATATGGCTACACCTTC
TRBV11-3	TRBJ1-1	TRBD1	-	CASSRAGQGATEAFF	TGTGCCAGCAGCCGAGCTGGACAGGGGGCAACTGAAGCTTTCTTT
TRBV5-4	TRBJ2-3	-	-	CASRAGPNTQYF	TGTGCCAGCAGGGCGGGGCCGAATACGCAGTATTTT
TRBV4-1	TRBJ1-2	-	-	CASSPGGHLGYGYTF	TGCGCCAGCAGCCCGGGAGGACACTTGGGCTATGGCTACACCTTC
TRBV6-6	TRBJ1-4	-	-	CASSYTGKGVEKLFF	TGTGCCAGCAGCTATACAGGGAAGGGAGTGGAAAAACTGTTTTTT
TRBV6-5	TRBJ2-3	-	-	CASSYRTVDTADTQYF	TGTGCCAGCAGTTATCGGACAGTTGATACGGCAGATACGCAGTATTTT
TRBV2	TRBJ2-7	-	-	CASSRQVSYEQYF	TGTGCCAGCAGCCGACAGGTATCCTACGAGCAGTACTTC
TRBV11-2	TRBJ1-1	-	-	CASSSHMNTEAFF	TGTGCCAGCAGCTCCCACATGAACACTGAAGCTTTCTTT
TRBV9	TRBJ1-2	-	few	CASSSHGRADGYTF	TGTGCCAGCAGCTCCCACGGGAGGGCAGACGGCTACACCTTC